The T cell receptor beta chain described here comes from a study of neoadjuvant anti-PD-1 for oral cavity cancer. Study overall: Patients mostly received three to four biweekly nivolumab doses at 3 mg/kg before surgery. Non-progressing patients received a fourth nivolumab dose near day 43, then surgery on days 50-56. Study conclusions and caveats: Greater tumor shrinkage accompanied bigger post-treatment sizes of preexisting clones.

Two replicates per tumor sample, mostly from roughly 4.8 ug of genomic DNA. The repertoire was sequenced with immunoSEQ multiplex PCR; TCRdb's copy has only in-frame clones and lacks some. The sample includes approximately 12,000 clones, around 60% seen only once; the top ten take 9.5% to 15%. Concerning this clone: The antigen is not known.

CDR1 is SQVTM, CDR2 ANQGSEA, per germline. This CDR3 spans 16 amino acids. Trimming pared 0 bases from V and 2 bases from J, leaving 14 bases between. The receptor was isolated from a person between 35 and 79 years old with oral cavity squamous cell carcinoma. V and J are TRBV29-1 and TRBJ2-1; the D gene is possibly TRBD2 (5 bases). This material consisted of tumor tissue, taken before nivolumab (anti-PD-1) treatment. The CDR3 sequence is CSVEDPGRRTYNEQFF. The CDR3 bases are TGCAGCGTTGAAGATCCGGGAAGGCGGACCTACAATGAGCAGTTCTTC.